This entry lists 25 T cell receptor beta chains sequenced from one sample in a study of human T cells and chemical hapten exposure. Time point reported: patch test 3, about 24 weeks after DPC sensitization. Stated treatment: therapeutic diphenylcyclopropenone sensitization with weekly scalp DPC. Each CDR3 protein is one row after TCRdb ran MiXCR on the RACE reads. Among 50,000 to 60,000 distinct CDR3 sequences listed, 12% were seen once. Sequenced material: whole blood, taken in connection with sensitization to the hapten diphenylcyclopropenone (DPC). The receptors shown here come from a man aged 25 to 40 with alopecia areata. Some clones in this sample may be carry-over from other donors' samples.

This clonotype showed up many times. The rearrangement joins TRBV11-1 to TRBJ2-4, with 12 bases that match TRBD1. From germline, CDR1 is SGHAT and CDR2 FQDESV (reference sequence). V shed 4 bases, J shed 8 bases, and the junction held 9 bases outside the gene matches. The CDR3 has 16 amino acids. CDR3 nucleotides: TGTGCCAGCAGCTCCTGGGACAGGGGGCGCGTAGACATTCAGTACTTC. It is translated as CASSSWDRGRVDIQYF.

In this sample, this clonotype turned up a few times. V is TRBV5-1 and J is TRBJ2-7; 9 nucleotides agree with TRBD2. The germline V gene has CDR1 SGHRS and CDR2 YFSETQ. Trimming removed 2 bases from V and 4 bases from J; junction bases left unmatched: 7. CDR3 size: 15 residues. The CDR3, as DNA: TGCGCCAGCAGCTTCTCCGGGACTAGCACATACGAGCAGTACTTC. Translating it yields CASSFSGTSTYEQYF. Full variable domain (outside the CDR3, taken from reference TRBV5-1 and TRBJ2-7): KAGVTQTPRYLIKTRGQQVTLSCSPISGHRSVSWYQQTPGQGLQFLFEYFSETQRNKGNFPGRFSGRQFSNSRSEMNVSTLELGDSALYLCASSFSGTSTYEQYFGPGTRLTVT.

The sample holds a few counts of this clonotype. V usage is TRBV7-6 and J usage is TRBJ1-6; 8 bases align to TRBD1. CDR1 is SGHVS, CDR2 FNYEAQ, per germline. The CDR3 contains 15 residues. Trimming removed 1 base from V and 7 bases from J; junction bases left unmatched: 3. In DNA form, the CDR3 reads TGTGCCAGCAGCTTAGGGCGGACAGGGAATTCACCCCTCCACTTT. Translated, it gives CASSLGRTGNSPLHF.

This clonotype was counted ten times or more. The CDR3 DNA follows: TGTGCCAGCAGTTTCCAGGGACAGGGGGGAGAGACCCAGTACTTC. Translating gives CASSFQGQGGETQYF. The chain is built from TRBV28 and TRBJ2-5; the match to TRBD1 covers 11 bases. This CDR3 contains 15 residues. Germline CDR1 reads MDHEN; CDR2 reads SYDVKM. With 3 bases clipped from V and 4 bases from J, the junction kept 4 bases outside the gene matches.

This chain uses TRBV29-1 with TRBJ2-7; D remains unclear. Trimming shortened V by 2 bases and J by 7 bases, and 15 bases separated the two germline ends. CDR3 length equals 13 residues. CDR1 SQVTM and CDR2 ANQGSEA come from the germline V gene. CDR3 amino acids: CSVEQTKAQEQYF. The CDR3 nucleotides read TGCAGCGTTGAACAAACCAAGGCCCAAGAGCAGTACTTC.

This chain connects TRBV6-5 to TRBJ2-2; no clear D gene. CDR1 MNHEY and CDR2 SVGAGI come from the germline V gene. Trimming took 0 bases from V and 0 from J, leaving 11 bases between them. The CDR3 contains 17 residues. In DNA, the CDR3 is TGTGCCAGCAGTTACTCCCGCAGGAGACCGAACACCGGGGAGCTGTTTTTT. Amino acids: CASSYSRRRPNTGELFF.

This clonotype appeared a few times. The chain combines TRBV3-1 with TRBJ2-7, with D possibly TRBD2 on 6 matching bases. The CDR3 covers 15 residues. Trimming took off 4 bases at V and 6 bases at J, with 19 bases between the two ends. The V gene's germline CDR1 is LGHDT and CDR2 YNNKEL (reference sequence). CDR3 sequence reads: CASSPGGTRSGEQYF. CDR3 coding DNA: TGTGCCAGCAGCCCCGGGGGTACAAGGTCGGGCGAGCAGTACTTC.

This clonotype was found many times. The rearrangement uses TRBV4-1 and TRBJ1-1; D is uncertain. The V end was cut by 4 bases, the J end by 6 bases, with 15 bases between. Germline CDR1 is MGHRA and CDR2 is YSYEKL. This CDR3 comprises 14 residues. The CDR3 region has the DNA TGCGCCAGCAGCCCCCATATGATAGGTTCTGAAGCTTTCTTT. This gives the protein CASSPHMIGSEAFF.

Many counts were recorded for this clonotype. The chain carries TRBV5-1 and TRBJ1-1, with a possible D match to TRBD1 (5 bases). Germline V CDR1 and CDR2: SGHRS, YFSETQ. The CDR3 has 16 residues. The V end was cut by 3 bases, the J end by 3 bases, with 18 bases between. DNA for the CDR3: TGCGCCAGCAGCTGGTCGAGGAAGGGGACGGACACTGAAGCTTTCTTT. Protein product: CASSWSRKGTDTEAFF.

This clonotype was counted a few times. V and J are TRBV7-2 and TRBJ2-7, with unresolved D. Germline values: CDR1 SGHTA, CDR2 FQGNSA. Trimming cost V 4 bases and J 4 bases, with 2 bases left between them. The CDR3 sequence is 10 residues long. The CDR3 spells CASSSYEQYF. The CDR3, as DNA: TGTGCCAGCAGCTCTTACGAGCAGTACTTC.

The CDR3 DNA follows: TGTGCCAGCAGCTCGATTGGACAGGGTGATGATGGCTACACCTTC. Amino acids: CASSSIGQGDDGYTF. The V and J genes are TRBV7-9 and TRBJ1-2, with TRBD1 matching over 8 bases. The J segment lost 6 bases and the V segment lost 4 bases, leaving 10 bases of the junction unmatched. Germline V CDR1 and CDR2: SEHNR, FQNEAQ (reference sequence). The CDR3 has 15 residues.

This clonotype was counted at least ten times. The genes are TRBV6-5 and TRBJ2-1, with 10 positions matching TRBD1. In germline, CDR1 is MNHEY, CDR2 SVGAGI. The CDR3 consists of 15 residues. Unmatched junction bases numbered 9, after V lost 5 bases and J lost 8 bases. The CDR3 nucleotides are TGTGCCAGCAGTAAGCCGGGACAGGGGTTCGATGAGCAGTTCTTC. Translated: CASSKPGQGFDEQFF.

This chain uses TRBV29-1 with TRBJ2-3; maybe TRBD1 (6 bases). CDR1 and CDR2 (germline): SQVTM, ANQGSEA. This CDR3 spans 12 amino acids. V was pared by 3 bases and J by 6 bases, with 10 bases between. Here the CDR3 DNA reads TGCAGCGTTGAGGGGGCTAGGGATACGCAGTATTTT. It translates to CSVEGARDTQYF.

Note on this clonotype: This could be a read error, since a much larger clone is one nucleotide away. V is TRBV4-2 and J is TRBJ2-1, with 7 bases identical to TRBD2. This CDR3 region has 17 residues. The trim removed 3 bases at V and 0 bases at J, leaving 8 bases unmatched. CDR1 and CDR2 (germline): LGHNA, YNFKEQ. CDR3 DNA sequence: TGTGCCAGCAGCCATGGTAGCGGGTGGACCTCCTACAATGAGCAGTTCTTC. It translates to CASSHGSGWTSYNEQFF.

This rearrangement joins TRBV20-1 to TRBJ2-7, with 8 bases matching TRBD1. The germline V gene encodes CDR1 DFQATT and CDR2 SNEGSKA (reference sequence). The CDR3 sequence is 11 residues long. V lost 5 bases and J lost 12; bases outside the gene matches: 9. As DNA, the CDR3 is TGCAGTGCTCCAAGGACAGGGCGCCTGTACTTC. Encoded protein: CSAPRTGRLYF.

Many counts were recorded for this clonotype. The V gene is TRBV7-2, the J gene TRBJ2-7; 9 bases are shared with TRBD1. The CDR3 has 14 residues. Germline V CDR1 and CDR2: SGHTA, FQGNSA. Germline trimming cut 5 bases from V and 3 bases from J; bases unmatched to any gene: 5. CDR3 nucleotide sequence: TGTGCCAGCAGCCCGAGGACAGGGGTCTACGAGCAGTACTTC. Protein product: CASSPRTGVYEQYF. The entire variable domain, with the rest obtained from reference TRBV7-2 and TRBJ2-7, is as follows: GAGVSQSPSNKVTEKGKDVELRCDPISGHTALYWYRQSLGQGLEFLIYFQGNSAPDKSGLPSDRFSAERTGGSVSTLTIQRTQQEDSAVYLCASSPRTGVYEQYFGPGTRLTVT.

This clonotype came up many times. The chain links TRBV25-1 to TRBJ1-1; possible D gene TRBD1, 5 bases. The V and J ends lost 6 bases and 0 bases respectively, with 8 bases between them. Per germline, CDR1 MGHDK and CDR2 SYGVNS. CDR3 size: 13 residues. In nucleotides, the CDR3 is TGTGCCAGCAGCTGGGGGATGAACACTGAAGCTTTCTTT. Its translation: CASSWGMNTEAFF.

This clonotype was seen repeatedly, ten times or more. This chain links TRBV6-6 with TRBJ1-6; D gene unclear. Between the trimmed V and J ends, which lost 5 bases and 8 bases, there was a span of 10 bases. This CDR3 has 13 residues. Germline V gives CDR1 MNHNY, CDR2 SVGAGI (reference sequence). Here the CDR3 DNA reads TGTGCCAGCAGTCCGGTTCGAGATTCACCCCTCCACTTT. It is translated as CASSPVRDSPLHF.

To note about this clonotype: This could be a read error, since a much larger clone is one nucleotide away. This chain joins TRBV28 and TRBJ2-7; 7 bases are shared with TRBD1. Germline V gene lookup returns CDR1 MDHEN and CDR2 SYDVKM. The CDR3 runs to 13 residues. DNA of the CDR3: TGTACCAGCCGGGACAGCCTAACCTACGAGCAGTACTTC. This sequence encodes CTSRDSLTYEQYF. The entire variable domain, with the rest obtained from reference TRBV28 and TRBJ2-7, is as follows: DVKVTQSSRYLVKRTGEKVFLECVQDMDHENMFWYRQDPGLGLRLIYFSYDVKMKEKGDIPEGYSVSREKKERFSLILESASTNQTSMYLCTSRDSLTYEQYFGPGTRLTVT.

V gene TRBV7-9 combines with J gene TRBJ2-2; D uncertain. The CDR3 loop spans 14 amino acids. Per the germline V gene, CDR1 is SEHNR and CDR2 is FQNEAQ (reference sequence). V was pared by 4 bases and J by 5 bases, with 11 bases between. The DNA for the CDR3 is TGTGCCAGCAGCTCCGGGCAGAGGACCGGGGAGCTGTTTTTT. Amino acid sequence: CASSSGQRTGELFF.

This chain's CDR3 is CASSGVAGAYNEQFF. The CDR3 bases are TGTGCCAGCAGCGGCGTAGCGGGGGCCTACAATGAGCAGTTCTTC. The V call is TRBV7-3, the J call TRBJ2-1; 9 bases are a match to TRBD2. Germline V CDR1 and CDR2: SGHTA, FQGTGA. V lost 5 bases to trimming and J lost 2 bases; unmatched junction nucleotides: 4. The CDR3 covers 15 residues. The full variable domain, rest sourced from reference TRBV7-3 and TRBJ2-1, is GAGVSQTPSNKVTEKGKYVELRCDPISGHTALYWYRQSLGQGPEFLIYFQGTGAADDSGLPNDRFFAVRPEGSVSTLKIQRTERGDSAVYLCASSGVAGAYNEQFFGPGTRLTVL.

This clonotype appeared a few times. The chain couples TRBV28 to TRBJ2-1; D is unclear. This CDR3 is built from 12 residues. Germline CDR1 reads MDHEN; CDR2 reads SYDVKM. Trimming stripped 8 bases from V and 5 bases from J, with 10 bases between. The DNA of the CDR3 is TGTGCCAGCGGGAACCAAAACAATGAGCAGTTCTTC. This encodes CASGNQNNEQFF.

The chain combines TRBV12-3 or TRBV12-4 with TRBJ2-7; D gene uncertain. This CDR3 is 11 amino acids long. Deletions cut 4 bases from V and 9 bases from J, with 10 bases between. CDR3 nucleotides: TGTGCCAGCAGTTCCTATAGAGGGCAGTACTTC. It translates to CASSSYRGQYF.

This clonotype was found a few times. This chain connects TRBV28 to TRBJ1-2; D call uncertain. From germline, CDR1 is MDHEN and CDR2 SYDVKM. The length of the CDR3 is 12 residues. Trimming took off 3 bases at V and 7 bases at J, with 9 bases between the two ends. The CDR3 loop reads CASSFSQLGYTF. CDR3 coding DNA: TGTGCCAGCAGTTTCTCCCAGCTTGGCTACACCTTC.

This chain joins TRBV5-6 and TRBJ1-6; TRBD1 is a possible D gene (6 bases). The CDR3 has 16 amino acids. V lost 3 bases and J lost 6, with 16 bases in between. Germline values: CDR1 SGHDT, CDR2 YYEEEE. The CDR3 nucleotides are TGTGCCAGCAGCTGGGGGCCCTTATTGGCTAATTCACCCCTCCACTTT. It encodes CASSWGPLLANSPLHF.